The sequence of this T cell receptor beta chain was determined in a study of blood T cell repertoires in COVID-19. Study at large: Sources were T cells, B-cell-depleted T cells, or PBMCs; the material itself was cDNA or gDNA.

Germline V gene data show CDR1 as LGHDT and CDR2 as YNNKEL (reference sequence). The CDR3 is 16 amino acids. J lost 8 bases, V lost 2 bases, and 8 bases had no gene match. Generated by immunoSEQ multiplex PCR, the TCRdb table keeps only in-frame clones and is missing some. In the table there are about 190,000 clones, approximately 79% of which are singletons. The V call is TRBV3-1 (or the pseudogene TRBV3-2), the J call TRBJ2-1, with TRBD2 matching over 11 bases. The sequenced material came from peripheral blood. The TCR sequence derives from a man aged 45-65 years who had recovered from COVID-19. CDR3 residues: CASSQRTSGSRDEQFF. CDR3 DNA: TGTGCCAGCAGCCAACGTACTAGCGGGAGTCGTGATGAGCAGTTCTTC.